The 10 T cell receptor beta chains reported below all come from one sample, sequenced in a study of blood T cell repertoires in COVID-19. TCRdb keeps only in-frame clones here, not all; method: immunoSEQ multiplex PCR. The table records just over 95,000 clones, 90% of them present only once. The sequencing input was peripheral blood. The receptors stem from a man aged 45-65 years with acute or convalescent COVID-19.

The chain recombines TRBV6-5 with TRBJ1-1; a possible D gene is TRBD1 (5 bases). Germline lookup yields CDR1 MNHEY and CDR2 SVGAGI. The V and J ends lost 3 bases and 2 bases respectively, with 10 bases between them. The CDR3 runs to 14 residues. The CDR3 region has the DNA TGTGCCAGCAGTTATAAGGGGTCAAACACTGAAGCTTTCTTT. This gives the protein CASSYKGSNTEAFF.

This chain connects TRBV5-1 to TRBJ2-7; TRBD1 aligns across 7 bases. CDR1 is SGHRS, CDR2 YFSETQ, per germline. Losses at the gene ends were 0 bases for V and 6 bases for J; bases not matched to a gene: 6. The CDR3 covers 14 residues. The CDR3 loop is CASSLALGGGEQYF. In DNA, the CDR3 is TGCGCCAGCAGCTTGGCCCTAGGGGGCGGCGAGCAGTACTTC.

The table lists this clone with a few counts. This chain links TRBV6-5 with TRBJ1-3; TRBD1 is a possible D gene (5 bases). Trimming stripped 0 bases from V and 0 bases from J, with 9 bases between. From germline, CDR1 is MNHEY and CDR2 SVGAGI. There are 16 residues in the CDR3. This CDR3 reads CASSYSKGLSGNTIYF. CDR3 bases: TGTGCCAGCAGTTACTCGAAGGGGCTCTCTGGAAACACCATATATTTT.

The CDR3 spells CASSLAIDREYQPQHF. The CDR3 nucleotides read TGTGCCAGCAGCTTGGCCATCGACAGGGAGTATCAGCCCCAGCATTTT. This sequence joins TRBV5-6 and TRBJ1-5, with 7 bases identical to TRBD1. The CDR3 is 16 residues long. From germline, CDR1 is SGHDT and CDR2 YYEEEE. Losses at the gene ends were 0 bases for V and 5 bases for J; bases not matched to a gene: 8.

The chain is built from TRBV10-3 and TRBJ2-1; 9 positions match TRBD2. Germline-derived CDR1 and CDR2 are ENHRY and SYGVKD. J was trimmed by 3 bases and V by 6 bases; bases with no gene match: 15. CDR3 length: 18 amino acids. The CDR3 reads CAIRPGGLAGSIYNEQFF. CDR3 DNA: TGTGCCATCAGGCCCGGGGGGCTAGCGGGAAGTATCTACAATGAGCAGTTCTTC.

This clone was seen only once. V usage is TRBV5-1 and J usage is TRBJ1-6; the D is unclear. This CDR3 comprises 14 residues. Trimming pared 0 bases from V and 5 bases from J, leaving 6 bases between. Per germline, CDR1 SGHRS and CDR2 YFSETQ. The CDR3 nucleotides read TGCGCCAGCAGCTTGGGACAAGATAATTCACCCCTCCACTTT. Amino acids: CASSLGQDNSPLHF. The full variable domain, with the rest looked up from reference TRBV5-1 and TRBJ1-6, is KAGVTQTPRYLIKTRGQQVTLSCSPISGHRSVSWYQQTPGQGLQFLFEYFSETQRNKGNFPGRFSGRQFSNSRSEMNVSTLELGDSALYLCASSLGQDNSPLHFGNGTRLTVT.

The rearrangement uses TRBV7-2 and TRBJ2-1, with 11 nucleotides matching TRBD1. The germline gives CDR1 SGHTA, CDR2 FQGNSA. The CDR3 consists of 15 residues. After removal of 8 bases from V and 9 bases from J, the junction contained 12 bases not matched to a gene. This CDR3 is CASHRDRGSSAEQFF. Written as DNA, the CDR3 is TGTGCCAGCCATCGGGACAGGGGGTCCTCTGCTGAGCAGTTCTTC.

This chain uses TRBV5-4 with TRBJ2-7; no firm D call. The CDR3 consists of 15 residues. CDR1 and CDR2 (germline): SGHNT, YYREEE (reference sequence). V lost 0 bases, J lost 2 bases, and 12 bases lay in between. The DNA of the CDR3 is TGTGCCAGCAGCTTGGATGTTGGAGACCCCTACGAGCAGTACTTC. This gives the protein CASSLDVGDPYEQYF.

The chain couples TRBV13 to TRBJ1-2, with 7 bases lining up with TRBD1. V shed 4 bases and J 3 bases; nucleotides not matched to a gene: 14. The germline gives CDR1 PRHDT, CDR2 FYEKMQ (reference sequence). There are 17 residues in the CDR3. The CDR3 bases are TGTGCCAGCAGCTCAACAGGGGCGCTACCAGTAGACTATGGCTACACCTTC. Protein product: CASSSTGALPVDYGYTF. Full variable domain (outside the CDR3, taken from reference TRBV13 and TRBJ1-2): AAGVIQSPRHLIKEKRETATLKCYPIPRHDTVYWYQQGPGQDPQFLISFYEKMQSDKGSIPDRFSAQQFSDYHSELNMSSLELGDSALYFCASSSTGALPVDYGYTFGSGTRLTVV.

The chain combines TRBV6-5 with TRBJ1-6, with 9 bases identical to TRBD1. Germline V gene sequence: CDR1 MNHEY, CDR2 SVGAGI. The V gene end was trimmed by 8 bases and the J gene end by 4 bases; junction bases not matched to a gene: 3. There are 14 residues in the CDR3. In nucleotides, the CDR3 is TGTGCCAGCGGGGACAGGGTTTATAATTCACCCCTCCACTTT. Its translation: CASGDRVYNSPLHF.